The clone carrying this T cell receptor beta chain was recorded many times. The antigen is undetermined. The CDR3 runs 15 residues. Germline V lookup: CDR1 MNHEY, CDR2 SMNVEV (reference sequence). V lost 2 bases, J lost 0 bases, and 10 bases lay in between. With a J-beta primer mix and a sample-barcoded 5' primer, a second PCR ran about 7 to 12 cycles. TCRdb reprocessed the 5' RACE reads via MiXCR and lists one record per CDR3 protein. The sample lists more than 900,000 distinct CDR3 sequences, about 27% seen once, with 10% in the top ten. The record originates from a study of blood T cells in healthy people across ages. Findings and limits, study-wide: TCR beta diversity, measured per million T cells, fell in a roughly linear way with age.

These same records also appear under a second study, on T cells of mothers and their children. In that study: Added by the second PCR's M1S primer were sample barcodes and 2-4 random nucleotides. Slightly, though not significantly, more overlap was seen in related than in unrelated mother-child pairs.

The source of this sequence is a woman aged 40 to 50 in good health. The V and J genes are TRBV27 and TRBJ1-2; the D is unclear. The sample consisted of blood. The CDR3 sequence: CASSLKGTANYGYTF. CDR3 sequence (DNA): TGTGCCAGCAGTTTAAAGGGAACAGCTAACTATGGCTACACCTTC.